This record looks at one T cell receptor beta chain sequence and its context. Its specificity is unknown. The data were obtained in a study of T cell responses to AZD1222 COVID-19 vaccine. Per germline, CDR1 WNHNN and CDR2 SYGVQD (reference sequence). The CDR3 totals 18 residues. Trimming cost V 6 bases and J 2 bases; bases outside gene matches: 16. General study points: Regions 160-218 and 743-854 held dominance among vaccine-associated CD4 TCRs, which spanned spike. Elevations in Spike-specific TCR breadth and depth followed administration of two AZD1222 doses. Only six or seven AZD1222 recipients were seropositive at baseline.

Assay: immunoSEQ multiplex PCR; the TCRdb copy retains only in-frame clones and omits some. The top ten hold under 7.5% of the sample, which has some 72,000 clones, roughly 94% seen once. The input for sequencing was peripheral blood, taken on day 0 of MenACWY control vaccination. The chain carries TRBV10-1 and TRBJ2-7; 10 bases fit TRBD2. This receptor was identified in an adult in good health. The CDR3 sequence is CASSPTSGKFQTPYEQYF. Here the CDR3 DNA reads TGCGCCAGCAGCCCTACTAGCGGGAAGTTTCAAACACCCTACGAGCAGTACTTC.